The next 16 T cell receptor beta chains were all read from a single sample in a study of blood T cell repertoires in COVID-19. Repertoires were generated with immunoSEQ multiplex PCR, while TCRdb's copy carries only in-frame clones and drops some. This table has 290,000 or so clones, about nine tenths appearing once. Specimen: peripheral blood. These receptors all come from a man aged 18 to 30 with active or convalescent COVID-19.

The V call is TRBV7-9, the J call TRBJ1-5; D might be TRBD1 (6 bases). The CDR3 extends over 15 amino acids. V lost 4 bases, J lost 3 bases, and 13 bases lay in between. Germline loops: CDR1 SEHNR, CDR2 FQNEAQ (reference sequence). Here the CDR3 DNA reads TGTGCCAGCAGCTCCTCAGGGGCCAACAATCAGCCCCAGCATTTT. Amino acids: CASSSSGANNQPQHF.

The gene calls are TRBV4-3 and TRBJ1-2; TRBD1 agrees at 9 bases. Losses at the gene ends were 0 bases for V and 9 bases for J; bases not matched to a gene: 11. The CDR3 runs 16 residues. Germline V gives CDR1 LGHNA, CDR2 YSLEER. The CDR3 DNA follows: TGCGCCAGCAGCCAAGATAAACAGGGGGCAACCTCTCGCTACACCTTC. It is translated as CASSQDKQGATSRYTF.

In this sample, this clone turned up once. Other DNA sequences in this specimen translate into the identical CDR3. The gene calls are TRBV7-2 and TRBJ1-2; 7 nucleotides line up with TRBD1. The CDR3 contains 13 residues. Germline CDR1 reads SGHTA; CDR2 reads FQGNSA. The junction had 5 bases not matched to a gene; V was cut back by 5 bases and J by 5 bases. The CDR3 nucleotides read TGTGCCAGCAGCCCGGGGACAGCATATGGCTACACCTTC. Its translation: CASSPGTAYGYTF. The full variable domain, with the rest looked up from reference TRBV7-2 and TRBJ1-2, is GAGVSQSPSNKVTEKGKDVELRCDPISGHTALYWYRQSLGQGLEFLIYFQGNSAPDKSGLPSDRFSAERTGGSVSTLTIQRTQQEDSAVYLCASSPGTAYGYTFGSGTRLTVV.

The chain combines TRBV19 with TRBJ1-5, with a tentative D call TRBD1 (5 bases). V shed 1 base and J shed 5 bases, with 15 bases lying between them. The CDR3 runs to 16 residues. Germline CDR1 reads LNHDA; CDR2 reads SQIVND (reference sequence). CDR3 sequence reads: CASSIASLTEDQPQHF. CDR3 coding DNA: TGTGCCAGTAGTATAGCTTCCCTGACAGAAGATCAGCCCCAGCATTTT.

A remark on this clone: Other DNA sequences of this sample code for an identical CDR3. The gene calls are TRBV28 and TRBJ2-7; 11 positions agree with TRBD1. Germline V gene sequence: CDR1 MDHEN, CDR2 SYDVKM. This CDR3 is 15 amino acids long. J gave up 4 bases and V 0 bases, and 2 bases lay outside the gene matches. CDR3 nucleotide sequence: TGTGCCAGCAGTTTATGGGGGACAGGGGGATACGAGCAGTACTTC. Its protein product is CASSLWGTGGYEQYF.

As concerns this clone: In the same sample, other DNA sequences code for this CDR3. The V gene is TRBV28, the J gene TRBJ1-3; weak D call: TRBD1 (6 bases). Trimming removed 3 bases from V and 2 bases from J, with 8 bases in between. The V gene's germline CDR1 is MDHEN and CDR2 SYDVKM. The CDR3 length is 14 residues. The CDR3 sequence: CASSFRGPGNTIYF. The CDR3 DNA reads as TGTGCCAGCAGTTTCAGGGGCCCTGGAAACACCATATATTTT.

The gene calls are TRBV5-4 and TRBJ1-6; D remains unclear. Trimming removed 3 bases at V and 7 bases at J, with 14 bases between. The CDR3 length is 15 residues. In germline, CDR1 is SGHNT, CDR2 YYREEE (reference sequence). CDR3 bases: TGTGCCAGCAGCTCGAATAATTACTTAAATTCACCCCTCCACTTT. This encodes CASSSNNYLNSPLHF.

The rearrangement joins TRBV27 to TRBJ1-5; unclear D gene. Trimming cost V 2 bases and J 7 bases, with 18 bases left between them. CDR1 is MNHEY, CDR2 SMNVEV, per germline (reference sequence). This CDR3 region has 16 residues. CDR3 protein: CASSLVAGRVRQPQHF. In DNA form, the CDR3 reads TGTGCCAGCAGTTTAGTAGCTGGGAGGGTGAGACAGCCCCAGCATTTT.

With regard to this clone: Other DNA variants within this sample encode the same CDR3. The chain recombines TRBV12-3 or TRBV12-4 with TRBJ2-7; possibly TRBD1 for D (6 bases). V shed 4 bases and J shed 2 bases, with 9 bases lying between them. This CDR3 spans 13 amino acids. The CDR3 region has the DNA TGTGCCAGCAGTTCGACAGGAGCCTACGAGCAGTACTTC. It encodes CASSSTGAYEQYF.

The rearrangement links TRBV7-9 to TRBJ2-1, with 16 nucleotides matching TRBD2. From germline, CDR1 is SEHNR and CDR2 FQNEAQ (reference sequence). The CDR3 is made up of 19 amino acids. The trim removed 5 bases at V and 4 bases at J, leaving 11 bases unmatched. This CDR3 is CASSEVGGTSGGVYNEQFF. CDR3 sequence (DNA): TGTGCCAGCAGCGAAGTAGGTGGGACTAGCGGGGGGGTATACAATGAGCAGTTCTTC.

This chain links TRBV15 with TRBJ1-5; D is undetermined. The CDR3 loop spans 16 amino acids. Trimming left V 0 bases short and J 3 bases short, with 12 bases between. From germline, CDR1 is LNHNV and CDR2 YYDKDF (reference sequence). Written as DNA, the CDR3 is TGTGCCACCAGCAGAGATCTTCGCAGTCTCAATCAGCCCCAGCATTTT. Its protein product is CATSRDLRSLNQPQHF.

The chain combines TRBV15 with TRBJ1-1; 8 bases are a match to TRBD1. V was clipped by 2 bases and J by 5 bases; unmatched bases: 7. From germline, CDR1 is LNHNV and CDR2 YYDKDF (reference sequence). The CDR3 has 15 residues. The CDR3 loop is CATSRRTGQGTEAFF. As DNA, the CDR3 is TGTGCCACCAGCAGAAGGACAGGGCAGGGGACTGAAGCTTTCTTT.

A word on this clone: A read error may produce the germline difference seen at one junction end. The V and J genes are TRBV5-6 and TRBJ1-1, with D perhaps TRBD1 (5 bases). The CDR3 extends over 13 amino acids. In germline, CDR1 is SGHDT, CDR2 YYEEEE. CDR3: CASSLALGVVFCF. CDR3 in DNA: TGTGCCAGCAGCTTGGCCTTAGGGGTGGTTTTTTGCTTT.

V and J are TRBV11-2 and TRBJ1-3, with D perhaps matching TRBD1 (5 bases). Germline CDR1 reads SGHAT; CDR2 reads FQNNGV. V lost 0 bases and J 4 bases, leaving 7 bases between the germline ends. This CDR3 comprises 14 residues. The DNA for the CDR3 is TGTGCCAGCAGCTTAGACAGGGTGGGAAACACCATATATTTT. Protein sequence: CASSLDRVGNTIYF.

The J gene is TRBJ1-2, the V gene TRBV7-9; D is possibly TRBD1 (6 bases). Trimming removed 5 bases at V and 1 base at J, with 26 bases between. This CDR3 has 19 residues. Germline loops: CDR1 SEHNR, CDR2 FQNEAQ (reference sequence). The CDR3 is CASSPSPGVRDVDNYGYTF. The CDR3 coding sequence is TGTGCCAGCAGCCCCTCCCCAGGGGTGAGGGACGTAGATAACTATGGCTACACCTTC.

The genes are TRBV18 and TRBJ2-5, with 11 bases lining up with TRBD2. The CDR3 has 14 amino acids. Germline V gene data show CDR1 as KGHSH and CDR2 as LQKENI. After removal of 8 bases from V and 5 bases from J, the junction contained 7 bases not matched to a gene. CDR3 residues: CASTRTSGLETQYF. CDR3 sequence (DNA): TGTGCCAGCACACGGACTAGCGGGCTGGAGACCCAGTACTTC.